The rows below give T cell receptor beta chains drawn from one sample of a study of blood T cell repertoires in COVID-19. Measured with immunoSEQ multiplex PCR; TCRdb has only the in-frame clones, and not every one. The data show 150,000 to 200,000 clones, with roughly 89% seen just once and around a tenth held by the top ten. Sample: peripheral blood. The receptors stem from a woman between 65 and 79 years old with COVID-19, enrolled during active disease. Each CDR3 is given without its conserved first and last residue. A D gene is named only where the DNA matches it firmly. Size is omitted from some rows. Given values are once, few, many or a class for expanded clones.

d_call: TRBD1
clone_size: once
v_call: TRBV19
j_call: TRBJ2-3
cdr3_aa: ASSIRPTGWADTQY

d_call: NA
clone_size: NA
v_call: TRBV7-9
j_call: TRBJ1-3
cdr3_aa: ASSLFTLLPTGRGNTIY

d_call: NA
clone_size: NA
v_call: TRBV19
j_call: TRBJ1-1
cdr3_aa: ASSIGGMNTEAF

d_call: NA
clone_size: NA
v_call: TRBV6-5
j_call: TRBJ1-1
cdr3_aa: ASSYSRNTEAF

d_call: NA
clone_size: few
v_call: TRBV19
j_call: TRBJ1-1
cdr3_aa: ASRRAAEAF

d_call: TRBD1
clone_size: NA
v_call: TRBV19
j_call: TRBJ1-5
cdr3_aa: ASSTTGGNQPQH

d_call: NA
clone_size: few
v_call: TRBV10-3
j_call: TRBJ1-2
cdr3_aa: AIKEADPYGYT

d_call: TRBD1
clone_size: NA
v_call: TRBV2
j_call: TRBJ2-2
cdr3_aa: ASSAQGALGTGELF

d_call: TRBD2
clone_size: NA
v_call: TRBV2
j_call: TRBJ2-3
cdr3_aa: ASRSGGGTDTQY

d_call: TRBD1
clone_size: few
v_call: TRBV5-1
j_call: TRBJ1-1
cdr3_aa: ASSIRTGGTNTEAF

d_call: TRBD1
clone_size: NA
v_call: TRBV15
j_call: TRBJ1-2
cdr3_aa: ATSRVNDPGQLIYGYT

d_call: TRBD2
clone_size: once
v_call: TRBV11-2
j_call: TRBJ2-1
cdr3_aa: ASSLARAGGSNEQF

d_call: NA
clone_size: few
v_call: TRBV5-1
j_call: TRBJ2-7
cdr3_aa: ASSGAAGEQY

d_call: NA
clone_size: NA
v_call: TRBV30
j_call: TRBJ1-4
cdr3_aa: AWKGGQTNEKLF

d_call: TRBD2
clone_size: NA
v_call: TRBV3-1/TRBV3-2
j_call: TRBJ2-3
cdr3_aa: ASSQDSGGVGDTQY

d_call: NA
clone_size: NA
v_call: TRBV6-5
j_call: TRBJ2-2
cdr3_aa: ASSTDRWNTGELF

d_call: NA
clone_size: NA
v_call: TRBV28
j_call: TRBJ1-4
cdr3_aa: ASSELVIDEKLF

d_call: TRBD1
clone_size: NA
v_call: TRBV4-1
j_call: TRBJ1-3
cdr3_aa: ASGRQGSGNTIY

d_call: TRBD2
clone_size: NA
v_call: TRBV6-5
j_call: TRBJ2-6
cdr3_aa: ASQWGGLGANVLT

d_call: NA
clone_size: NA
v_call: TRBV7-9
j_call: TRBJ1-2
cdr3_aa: ASSEQGSPKGYT

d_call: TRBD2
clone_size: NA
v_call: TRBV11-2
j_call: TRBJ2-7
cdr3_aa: ASSLDRASGGRREQY

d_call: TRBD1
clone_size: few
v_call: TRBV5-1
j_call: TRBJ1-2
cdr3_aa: ASSEGGTGGYGYT

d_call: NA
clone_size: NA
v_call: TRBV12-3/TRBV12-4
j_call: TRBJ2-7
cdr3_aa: ASQVFPGREQY

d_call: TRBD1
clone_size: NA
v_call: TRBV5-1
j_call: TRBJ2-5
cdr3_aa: ASSFTGQGRKETQY

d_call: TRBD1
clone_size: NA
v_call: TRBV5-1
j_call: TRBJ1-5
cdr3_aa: ASSGTGSSNQPQH

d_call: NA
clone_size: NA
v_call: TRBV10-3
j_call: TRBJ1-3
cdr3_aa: ASKIDSGNTIY

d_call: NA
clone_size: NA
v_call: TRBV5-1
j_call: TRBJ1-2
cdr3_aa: ASSLEAGPTYGYT

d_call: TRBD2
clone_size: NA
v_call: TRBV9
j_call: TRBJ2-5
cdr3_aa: ASSVIAGPGETQY

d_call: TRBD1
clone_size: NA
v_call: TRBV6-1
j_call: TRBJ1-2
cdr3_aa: ASSDPGTGNYGYT

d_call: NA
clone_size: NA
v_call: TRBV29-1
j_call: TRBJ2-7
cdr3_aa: SVEGWRGEQY

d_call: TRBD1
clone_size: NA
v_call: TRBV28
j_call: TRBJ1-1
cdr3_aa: AGSPTGGRLNTEAF

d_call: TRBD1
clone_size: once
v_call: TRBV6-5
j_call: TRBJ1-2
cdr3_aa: ASSRGPEDGYT

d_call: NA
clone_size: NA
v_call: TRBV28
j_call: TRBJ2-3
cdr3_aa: ASRGEGGTDTQY

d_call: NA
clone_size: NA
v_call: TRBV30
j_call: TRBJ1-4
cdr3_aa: AWSATGMTTNEKLF

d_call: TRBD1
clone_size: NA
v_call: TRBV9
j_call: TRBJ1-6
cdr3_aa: ASSGDRSSSPLH

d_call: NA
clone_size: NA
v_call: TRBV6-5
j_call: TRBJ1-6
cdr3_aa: ASRPGGGNNSPLH